This T cell receptor (beta chain) was observed in a study of molecular identifiers for immune sequencing clone quantification. Preparation methods for the bulk TCR libraries were those previously described, with listed TCR primers. TCRdb fed the PCR reads into MiXCR, producing one record per CDR3 protein. The sample records approximately 630,000 distinct CDR3 sequences, roughly 27% being singletons. Trimming cost V 3 bases and J 4 bases, with 13 bases left between them. Germline CDR1 SGHRS, CDR2 YFSETQ. The CDR3 spans 14 residues. Worth noting for this clonotype: This may stem from a read error, because a much larger clone lies one nucleotide away.

The chain recombines TRBV5-1 with TRBJ1-1; no reliable D call. This clonotype was sampled from a human donor in good health. Some libraries in this study had Jurkat cell RNA spiked in. The sample was naive CD8+ T cells from blood, with Jurkat cell RNA spiked in. Subset denoted: FACS-sorted CD8+CD4-CCR7+CD45RA+ naive T cells. The CDR3 loop reads CASSSASGFTEAFF. In DNA form, the CDR3 reads TGCGCCAGCAGCTCGGCCTCAGGTTTCACTGAAGCTTTCTTT.